One sample yielded the 8 T cell receptor beta chains listed below, sequenced in a study of tumor-infiltrating lymphocytes in primary liver carcinoma. DNA and RNA were both co-extracted from 20-30 mg of bulk tissue that had not been sorted. TCR beta cDNA was reverse-transcribed from about 500 ng of total RNA. The reaction used a constant-region primer and ProtoScript II reverse transcriptase. Three rounds of nested multiplex PCR with slightly modified ARM-PCR produced TCR beta libraries. Two initial PCR rounds of around 9 cycles each paired TRBV1-TRBV30 forward primers with a C-beta reverse primer. Each CDR3 protein gets one entry after TCRdb re-called the multiplex PCR reads with MiXCR. In the table there are tens of thousands of distinct CDR3 sequences, about 68% of which are singletons. Specimen: liver tumor tissue from sampling region 3. Indicated subset: tumor region T3, left-lateral pole. The receptor set was obtained from a man aged 40-49 years with primary liver carcinoma and hepatitis B virus infection.

The V and J genes are TRBV11-2 and TRBJ2-6, with 8 bases that match TRBD1. Trimming cost V 5 bases and J 9 bases; bases outside gene matches: 18. CDR1 SGHAT and CDR2 FQNNGV come from the germline V gene. The length of the CDR3 is 18 residues. In DNA, the CDR3 is TGTGCCAGCAGCCGACGGACAGGGTTTGTGTCTCTGGTCAACGTCCTGACTTTC. It specifies CASSRRTGFVSLVNVLTF.

A note on this clonotype: Likely a read error: the CDR3 ends without its conserved phenylalanine or tryptophan. V and J are TRBV5-1 and TRBJ1-1, with a possible D match to TRBD1 (5 bases). Germline loops: CDR1 SGHRS, CDR2 YFSETQ. This CDR3 is 15 amino acids long. Between the trimmed V and J ends, which lost 0 bases and 7 bases, there was a span of 16 bases. CDR3 sequence: CASSLAPGRQGEAFL. CDR3 DNA: TGCGCCAGCAGCTTGGCCCCGGGAAGGCAGGGTGAAGCTTTCCTT.

Points on this clonotype: The final CDR3 position lacks the conserved phenylalanine or tryptophan, pointing to a likely read error. The rearrangement links TRBV11-2 to TRBJ2-3; D might be TRBD2 (6 bases). The CDR3 spans 18 residues. CDR1 is SGHAT and CDR2 is FQNNGV in the germline V gene. Trimming shortened V by 2 bases and J by 5 bases, and 23 bases separated the two germline ends. CDR3 sequence reads: CASSLTTSGRAGRDTQYL. The DNA for the CDR3 is TGTGCCAGCAGCTTAACTACTAGTGGCAGGGCGGGGCGAGATACGCAGTATCTT.

A remark on this clonotype: At one end, the junction sequence differs from germline, possibly due to a read error. V usage is TRBV2 and J usage is TRBJ2-3, with D maybe TRBD1 (6 bases). Germline values: CDR1 SNHLY, CDR2 FYNNEI. CDR3 length: 15 residues. In nucleotides, the CDR3 is TGTACCAGCAGTCAGGGGCTCCTCAGCACAGATACGCAGTATTTT. Translation: CTSSQGLLSTDTQYF.

The gene calls are TRBV4-1 and TRBJ2-7; 11 nucleotides agree with TRBD2. The germline V gene has CDR1 MGHRA and CDR2 YSYEKL. This CDR3 is 15 amino acids long. The CDR3 loop is CASSPPGLAVYEHYV. The CDR3 DNA reads TGCGCCAGCAGCCCACCGGGACTAGCGGTCTACGAGCACTACGTC.

This clonotype is a singleton in its sample. Given the absence of the conserved phenylalanine or tryptophan at the CDR3 end, a read error is likely. The DNA is left out, because the CDR3 cannot be placed on it with certainty; the CDR3 is given as TCRdb lists it. The CDR3 is CASSSAGPGNEQFI. V and J are TRBV11-2 and TRBJ2-1; the table names TRBD2, a call not compared with the DNA. Per the germline V gene, CDR1 is SGHAT and CDR2 is FQNNGV. Including both end residues, the CDR3 is 14 amino acids long.

This clonotype was seen many times. The chain employs TRBV7-8 and TRBJ2-7, with TRBD2 identical over 11 bases. The CDR3 consists of 15 residues. Per germline, CDR1 SGHVS and CDR2 FQNEAQ. The J segment lost 5 bases and the V segment lost 2 bases, leaving 5 bases of the junction unmatched. The CDR3 reads CASSLSLAGGNEQYF. The CDR3 DNA reads as TGTGCCAGCAGCTTAAGTCTAGCGGGAGGAAACGAGCAGTACTTC.

With respect to this clonotype: Because it lacks the conserved phenylalanine or tryptophan at the end, this CDR3 is likely a read error. It is unclear where the CDR3 begins or ends on the DNA, so no DNA is shown, and the CDR3 is as TCRdb lists it. The chain couples TRBV11-2 to TRBJ2-1. Germline V lookup: CDR1 SGHAT, CDR2 FQNNGV. The CDR3 is 13 residues long, counting both termini. The CDR3 reads CASSLNDAYELFL.